These T cell receptor beta chains were read from a single sample in a study of T cell responses to AZD1222 COVID-19 vaccine. TCRdb's table, derived via immunoSEQ multiplex PCR, lists solely in-frame clones and lacks some. This table has some 200,000 clones, around nine tenths appearing once. Sequences were derived from peripheral blood, sampled 28 days after the second dose of the MenACWY control vaccine. These receptors were taken from an adult who received the MenACWY meningococcal vaccine as a control. Both conserved end residues are part of each CDR3. Each record gives: V gene, J gene, clone size, D gene, CDR3 protein, CDR3 DNA. D genes are given only for firm matches. Not all rows give a size; the values are once, few, many and, for expanded clones, a class.

TRBV19	TRBJ2-7	once	-	CASSMRGPGTEQYF	TGTGCCAGTAGTATGCGGGGTCCGGGCACCGAGCAGTACTTC
TRBV29-1	TRBJ2-3	-	-	CSPRLDTDTQYF	TGCAGCCCACGACTAGACACAGATACGCAGTATTTT
TRBV20-1	TRBJ2-3	-	TRBD1	CSASRRDRPDTQYF	TGCAGTGCTAGTAGGCGGGACAGGCCAGATACGCAGTATTTT
TRBV7-2	TRBJ2-5	once	-	CASSLDRGRETQYF	TGTGCCAGCAGCTTAGATCGGGGCCGAGAGACCCAGTACTTC
TRBV27	TRBJ2-5	-	TRBD2	CASSVLAGVQTQYF	TGTGCCAGCAGTGTACTAGCGGGAGTTCAGACCCAGTACTTC
TRBV7-9	TRBJ2-7	-	TRBD1	CASSLVQGVYEQYF	TGTGCCAGCAGCCTCGTCCAGGGGGTGTACGAGCAGTACTTC
TRBV19	TRBJ1-1	-	-	CASSIGGADTEAFF	TGTGCCAGTAGTATTGGGGGCGCGGACACTGAAGCTTTCTTT
TRBV6-1	TRBJ1-1	-	-	CASSERSGAMNTEAFF	TGTGCCAGCAGTGAAAGGTCAGGCGCTATGAACACTGAAGCTTTCTTT
TRBV5-1	TRBJ2-7	once	TRBD2	CASSFTSGSSDEQYF	TGCGCCAGCAGCTTTACTAGCGGGAGTTCCGACGAGCAGTACTTC
TRBV23-1	TRBJ2-5	once	-	CASSQNPGEYQETQYF	TGCGCCAGCAGTCAAAACCCGGGGGAGTACCAAGAGACCCAGTACTTC
TRBV27	TRBJ2-1	-	TRBD2	CASSLLAGHNEQFF	TGTGCCAGCAGTTTACTAGCGGGACACAATGAGCAGTTCTTC
TRBV5-5	TRBJ1-2	-	TRBD1	CASSPMRQGAGGYTF	TGTGCCAGCAGCCCCATGAGACAGGGGGCCGGGGGCTACACCTTC
TRBV14	TRBJ1-6	-	-	CASSKPGRVDSPLHF	TGTGCCAGCAGCAAGCCCGGACGGGTTGATTCACCCCTCCACTTT
TRBV3-1/TRBV3-2	TRBJ2-1	once	TRBD1	CASSVDRVGYNEQFF	TGTGCCAGCAGCGTTGACAGGGTGGGGTACAATGAGCAGTTCTTC
TRBV29-1	TRBJ2-3	-	-	CSVGRGSTDTQYF	TGCAGCGTTGGCAGGGGCAGCACAGATACGCAGTATTTT
TRBV2	TRBJ1-1	once	TRBD1	CASRQGSGNTEAFF	TGTGCCAGTCGACAGGGGTCGGGGAACACTGAAGCTTTCTTT
TRBV2	TRBJ2-2	-	-	CASSPPPLGTGELFF	TGTGCCAGCAGCCCCCCGCCACTCGGCACCGGGGAGCTGTTTTTT
TRBV6-5	TRBJ1-1	-	-	CASSLGGQALQAFF	TGTGCCAGCAGTCTAGGCGGTCAGGCCCTCCAGGCTTTCTTT
TRBV18	TRBJ1-2	-	-	CASSPLDGDGYTF	TGTGCCAGCTCACCACTGGACGGGGATGGCTACACCTTC
TRBV9	TRBJ2-3	-	-	CASRRGLAGTDTQYF	TGTGCCAGCAGGAGGGGGCTAGCGGGCACAGATACGCAGTATTTT
TRBV29-1	TRBJ2-6	-	TRBD1	CSVAGTGGYSGANVLTF	TGCAGCGTAGCCGGGACAGGGGGATACTCTGGGGCCAACGTCCTGACTTTC
TRBV5-6	TRBJ2-1	-	TRBD1	CASSLEGQGWDEQFF	TGTGCCAGCAGCTTGGAAGGACAGGGCTGGGATGAGCAGTTCTTC
TRBV19	TRBJ2-2	-	TRBD1	CASSSRGPGELFF	TGTGCCAGTAGTTCCAGGGGGCCCGGGGAGCTGTTTTTT
TRBV28	TRBJ1-4	-	TRBD1	CASSGQGDEKLFF	TGTGCCAGCAGTGGACAGGGCGATGAAAAACTGTTTTTT
TRBV12-5	TRBJ2-7	-	-	CASGSPDTRIYEQYF	TGTGCTAGTGGTTCCCCTGACACGCGGATCTACGAGCAGTACTTC
TRBV6-5	TRBJ2-3	-	-	CASSRRPGRTDTQYF	TGTGCCAGCAGCCGCCGGCCAGGGAGGACAGATACGCAGTATTTT
TRBV11-3	TRBJ1-2	-	-	CASSRDAVSVGYTF	TGTGCCAGCAGCCGGGACGCCGTTTCGGTTGGCTACACCTTC